The present TCR beta chain was sequenced within a study of T cell clones after liver transplantation. This CDR3 region has 15 residues. V dropped 6 bases and J dropped 7; count of bases not matched to a gene: 14. Germline CDR1 SGHRS, CDR2 YFSETQ. Assay used: immunoSEQ multiplex PCR; TCRdb lists only in-frame clones, some missing. The sample shows tens of thousands of clones, around four fifths of them seen only once. The V call is TRBV5-1, the J call TRBJ1-2, with 8 bases matching TRBD1. The sample in question was CD4+ T cells from blood, obtained approximately 3.5 years after liver transplant. This TCR was recovered from a human patient who received a liver transplant. Among the T cells, some may be from the graft donor. In nucleotides, the CDR3 is TGCGCCAGCACCTCCGGTCCCCAGGGGGCTTTTGGCTACACCTTC. Its translation: CASTSGPQGAFGYTF.